This T cell receptor (beta chain) was observed in a study of blood T cell repertoires in COVID-19. Turning to the study itself: Sites in the United States, Italy and Spain provided acute and convalescent COVID-19 samples. From T cells, B-cell-depleted T cells, or PBMCs came the material, which was cDNA or gDNA.

As processed by the authors: By means of reference gene primer amplification, nucleated cell counts were estimated. The protocol was immunoSEQ multiplex PCR, while the TCRdb copy is restricted to in-frame clones and leaves out a portion. Clonal size and the V and J genes are those of that table, whereas D and trimming came from the DNA. This sample has 110,000 or so clones, with under 80% found just once. Trimming removed 6 bases at V and 2 bases at J, with 8 bases between. The CDR3 spans 13 residues. Germline values: CDR1 MNHEY, CDR2 SMNVEV (reference sequence). The source is a man aged 50 to 60 with acute or convalescent COVID-19. The sequenced sample was peripheral blood. V usage is TRBV27 and J usage is TRBJ1-3; the D is unclear. CDR3 nucleotide sequence: TGTGCCAGCAGAGAGGGAACTGGAAACACCATATATTTT. This sequence encodes CASREGTGNTIYF.